The clone carrying this TCR beta chain turned up a few times. The antigen is unknown. This CDR3 region has 20 residues. CDR1 is SGHTA and CDR2 is FQGNSA in the germline V gene. The V and J ends lost 4 bases and 1 base, in that order; junction bases with no gene match: 17. TCRdb used MiXCR to reprocess the reads, holding one entry per CDR3 protein. The data contain under 90,000 distinct CDR3 sequences, 40% to 50% of them singletons. This record comes from a study of T cell repertoires in cytomegalovirus infection. Study at large: Both recently identified HLA-C-restricted and well-studied HLA-B-restricted CMV epitopes were used in the study. It was the public TCR beta signatures that indicated both CMV infection and matching HLA type.

Material: CD8+ T cells from cultured PBMCs, obtained from culture after CMV antigen stimulation. This TCR derives from a human donor in good health (CMV status not recorded). Some clones in this sample may be carry-over from other donors' samples. The V and J genes are TRBV7-2 and TRBJ2-3; 10 nucleotides align to TRBD2. The CDR3, as DNA: TGTGCCAGCAGCTCGCCTTTAACTAGCGGGATCACCCCCCGCACAGATACGCAGTATTTT. Its protein is CASSSPLTSGITPRTDTQYF.